A selection of T cell receptor beta chains follows, all from one sample in a study of blood T cell repertoires in COVID-19. Here immunoSEQ multiplex PCR was the method, and the copy in TCRdb shows in-frame clones only, minus some. The sample has a few hundred thousand clones, 70% to 90% seen once; the top ten hold over 2.5%. The specimen was peripheral blood. The receptors originated from a human donor in a cohort sampled during active COVID-19. Each CDR3 is given with its conserved first and last residue. A D gene is named only where the DNA matches it firmly. Where a row states a size, it is once, few, many or the class of an expanded clone; other rows omit it.

.	.	16	TRBJ1-2	TRBV9	CASSVDPGQPIYGYTF	TGTGCCAGCAGCGTAGATCCTGGACAGCCGATCTATGGCTACACCTTC
.	.	14	TRBJ2-7	TRBV6-5	CASSYSLLNGEQYF	TGTGCCAGCAGTTACTCATTACTAAATGGCGAGCAGTACTTC
.	.	15	TRBJ2-5	TRBV5-6	CASSLELGAGETQYF	TGTGCCAGCAGCTTGGAGCTGGGGGCAGGCGAGACCCAGTACTTC
.	.	14	TRBJ1-2	TRBV6-4	CASTKSEQSYGYTF	TGTGCCAGCACCAAATCGGAGCAGAGCTATGGCTACACCTTC
TRBD1	.	15	TRBJ1-2	TRBV6-5	CASSRKPGQYYGYTF	TGTGCCAGCAGCCGAAAACCGGGACAGTACTATGGCTACACCTTC
.	.	14	TRBJ1-5	TRBV2	CASSEEGRGRPQHF	TGTGCCAGCAGTGAAGAGGGGAGGGGTAGGCCCCAGCATTTT
TRBD1	.	15	TRBJ2-3	TRBV6-5	CASSVGDRVTDTQYF	TGTGCCAGCAGCGTAGGGGACAGGGTGACAGATACGCAGTATTTT
TRBD2	.	15	TRBJ2-7	TRBV28	CASSSPGLAGESQYF	TGTGCCAGCAGTTCGCCGGGACTAGCGGGAGAATCCCAGTACTTC
TRBD1	.	14	TRBJ1-1	TRBV30	CAWSPGTVNTEAFF	TGTGCCTGGAGCCCAGGGACAGTGAACACTGAAGCTTTCTTT
.	.	16	TRBJ2-3	TRBV4-1	CASSQDGIAHTDTQYF	TGCGCCAGCAGCCAAGATGGAATAGCCCACACAGATACGCAGTATTTT
.	.	15	TRBJ1-3	TRBV7-6	CASSLLAGSGNTIYF	TGTGCCAGCAGCTTATTGGCGGGCTCTGGAAACACCATATATTTT
.	.	17	TRBJ2-6	TRBV19	CASSIGTRNSGANVLTF	TGTGCCAGTAGCATAGGGACAAGGAACTCTGGGGCCAACGTCCTGACTTTC
.	.	15	TRBJ2-2	TRBV19	CASSISPPGTGELFF	TGTGCCAGTAGTATATCACCCCCGGGCACCGGGGAGCTGTTTTTT
.	few	14	TRBJ1-1	TRBV5-4	CASTKTQGSTEAFF	TGTGCCAGCACCAAAACCCAGGGGAGCACTGAAGCTTTCTTT
.	.	14	TRBJ2-7	TRBV18	CASSLRESPYEQYF	TGTGCCAGCTCCCTCCGCGAATCCCCCTACGAGCAGTACTTC
.	few	11	TRBJ2-7	TRBV6-5	CASSTGYEQYF	TGTGCCAGCAGTACAGGGTACGAGCAGTACTTC
TRBD1	.	16	TRBJ1-5	TRBV6-1	CASRELTGGWGQPQHF	TGTGCCAGCAGAGAACTTACAGGGGGTTGGGGTCAGCCCCAGCATTTT
.	.	16	TRBJ2-1	TRBV2	CASSETRELSNNEQFF	TGTGCCAGCTCCGAGACCCGGGAGTTGTCGAATAATGAGCAGTTCTTC
TRBD2	.	15	TRBJ2-7	TRBV7-9	CASSLGGSYRDEQYF	TGTGCCAGCAGCTTAGGCGGGAGCTATCGTGACGAGCAGTACTTC